The rows below give T cell receptor beta chains drawn from one sample of a study of Ad26.COV2.S vaccination and SARS-CoV-2 variants. Clones were read by immunoSEQ multiplex PCR, and TCRdb kept only the in-frame ones, dropping some. The sample has roughly 330,000 clones; approximately 87% are singletons. Sequences were derived from peripheral blood, sampled in a trial of Ad26.COV2.S vaccine versus placebo. The receptors originated from a person aged 18-65 years who received the Ad26.COV2.S COVID-19 vaccine or a placebo. Both conserved end residues are part of each CDR3. D genes are given only for firm matches. Some rows mark clone size as missing; the rest say once, few, many or name a class of expanded clone.

V	J	size	length	D	DNA	CDR3
TRBV19	TRBJ1-3	-	18	-	TGTGCCAGTAGTATACAGTTATCGGAGATTTATTCTGGAAACACCATATATTTT	CASSIQLSEIYSGNTIYF
TRBV9	TRBJ1-1	-	14	-	TGTGCCAGCAGCGTGACGGGGGTAATCACTGAAGCTTTCTTT	CASSVTGVITEAFF
TRBV20-1	TRBJ1-3	-	15	TRBD1	TGCAGTGCTAGTGGACAGGCGATCTCTGGAAACACCATATATTTT	CSASGQAISGNTIYF
TRBV4-3	TRBJ1-5	once	14	-	TGCGCCAGCAGCCAAGAACCAGGGAATCAGCCCCAGCATTTT	CASSQEPGNQPQHF
TRBV7-9	TRBJ1-2	-	15	-	TGTGCCAGCAGCAGCCTGGACGGATCTAACTATGGCTACACCTTC	CASSSLDGSNYGYTF
TRBV7-9	TRBJ1-2	-	15	TRBD1	TGTGCCAGCAGCCCCTGGGACAGGGGGAGCTATGGCTACACCTTC	CASSPWDRGSYGYTF
TRBV27	TRBJ2-2	-	14	-	TGTGCCAGCAGTTTATTCGGGTTCACCGGGGAGCTGTTTTTT	CASSLFGFTGELFF
TRBV30	TRBJ1-5	-	15	-	TGTGCCTGGAGCGCCCTCGGGGGAGTGAATCAGCCCCAGCATTTT	CAWSALGGVNQPQHF
TRBV15	TRBJ1-4	-	15	-	TGTGCCACCAGCAGAGATTGGGGGGCCAATGAAAAACTGTTTTTT	CATSRDWGANEKLFF
TRBV7-9	TRBJ1-2	-	13	-	TGTGCCAGCAGCCCGAGACCATGGGATGGCTACACCTTC	CASSPRPWDGYTF
TRBV7-9	TRBJ1-4	-	15	-	TGTGCCAGCAGCTCCGCGGGGGCGGCTAATGAAAAACTGTTTTTT	CASSSAGAANEKLFF
TRBV7-8	TRBJ2-5	once	13	TRBD2	TGTGCCAGCGGTGGGACTATACAAGAGACCCAGTACTTC	CASGGTIQETQYF
TRBV7-9	TRBJ2-1	-	13	-	TGTGCCAGCAGCGCTAGCAGCTACAATGAGCAGTTCTTC	CASSASSYNEQFF
TRBV13	TRBJ1-4	-	15	-	TGTGCCAGCAGCTTATATGCCCGGGCTAATGAAAAACTGTTTTTT	CASSLYARANEKLFF
TRBV27	TRBJ2-3	-	13	-	TGTGCCAGCAGTTTATTTAGCACAGATACGCAGTATTTT	CASSLFSTDTQYF
TRBV6-5	TRBJ1-1	-	15	TRBD1	TGTGCCAGCACTGGTAGAGGGGGCGGAGAGACTGAAGCTTTCTTT	CASTGRGGGETEAFF
TRBV4-3	TRBJ2-3	once	13	-	TGCGCCAGCAGCATAACGAGCACAGATACGCAGTATTTT	CASSITSTDTQYF
TRBV29-1	TRBJ1-1	-	13	-	TGCAGCGTTGGGGAGGACCCGAACACTGAAGCTTTCTTT	CSVGEDPNTEAFF
TRBV7-8	TRBJ2-2	once	16	TRBD1	TGTGCCAGCAGCTCCCGGACAGGGAGTCGGACCGGGGAGCTGTTTTTT	CASSSRTGSRTGELFF
TRBV5-1	TRBJ2-2	-	16	TRBD2	TGCGCCAGCAGCTCCTCGGCTAGCGGCAACACCGGGGAGCTGTTTTTT	CASSSSASGNTGELFF
TRBV7-6	TRBJ2-3	-	15	-	TGTGCCAGCAGCCTACCTGGCCAAAGCACAGATACGCAGTATTTT	CASSLPGQSTDTQYF
TRBV7-8	TRBJ1-4	-	15	-	TGTGCCAGCAGCCGAGGAGGGGCAACTAATGAAAAACTGTTTTTT	CASSRGGATNEKLFF
TRBV6-1	TRBJ2-5	-	15	-	TGTGCCAGCAGTGAAGGGCTCTCGAGGGGAGAGACCCAGTACTTC	CASSEGLSRGETQYF
TRBV9	TRBJ2-3	-	17	TRBD2	TGTGCCAGCAGCCCCCGTCCCCTAGCGGGGGGGTTAGATACGCAGTATTTT	CASSPRPLAGGLDTQYF
TRBV6-1	TRBJ1-2	-	13	-	TGTGCCAGCAGTGAATCGATAAACTATGGCTACACCTTC	CASSESINYGYTF
TRBV4-3	TRBJ1-2	-	15	-	TGCGCCAGCAGCCAAGACGAGGGGAGGGTCTATGGCTACACCTTC	CASSQDEGRVYGYTF
TRBV6-5	TRBJ2-7	-	12	-	TGTGCCAGCAGTTACTCGGGGGGACTCCAGTACTTC	CASSYSGGLQYF
TRBV15	TRBJ2-7	-	16	TRBD2	TGTGCCACCAGCAGAGAATGGACTAGCGGTTACTACGAGCAGTACTTC	CATSREWTSGYYEQYF
TRBV6-2/TRBV6-3	TRBJ1-1	-	11	-	TGTGCCAGCACCCCACTCGGGGGTATTAATTTT	CASTPLGGINF
TRBV11-3	TRBJ2-7	-	15	-	TGTGCCAGCAGCTTAGAGTCAGACGGGACCTACGAGCAGTACTTC	CASSLESDGTYEQYF
TRBV7-9	TRBJ1-1	-	14	-	TGTGCCAGCAGCCTGACAGTGATGAACACTGAAGCTTTCTTT	CASSLTVMNTEAFF